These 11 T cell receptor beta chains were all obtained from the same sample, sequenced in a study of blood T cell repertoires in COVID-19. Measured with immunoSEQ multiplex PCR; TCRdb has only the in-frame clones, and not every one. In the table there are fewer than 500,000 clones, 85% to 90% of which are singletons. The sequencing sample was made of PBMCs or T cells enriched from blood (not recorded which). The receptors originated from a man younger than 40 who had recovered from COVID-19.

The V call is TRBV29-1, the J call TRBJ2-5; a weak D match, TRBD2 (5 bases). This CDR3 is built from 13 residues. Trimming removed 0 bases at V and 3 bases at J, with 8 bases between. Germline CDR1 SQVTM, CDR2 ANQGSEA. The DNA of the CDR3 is TGCAGCGTTGAAGATAGCGCGGAAGAGACCCAGTACTTC. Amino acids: CSVEDSAEETQYF.

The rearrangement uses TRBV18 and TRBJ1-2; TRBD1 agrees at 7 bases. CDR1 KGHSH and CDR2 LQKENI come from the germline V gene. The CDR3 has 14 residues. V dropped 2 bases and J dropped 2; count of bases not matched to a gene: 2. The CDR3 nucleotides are TGTGCCAGCTCACCAAAGACAGGGAACTATGGCTACACCTTC. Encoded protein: CASSPKTGNYGYTF. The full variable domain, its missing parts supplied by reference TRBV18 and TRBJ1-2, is NAGVMQNPRHLVRRRGQEARLRCSPMKGHSHVYWYRQLPEEGLKFMVYLQKENIIDESGMPKERFSAEFPKEGPSILRIQQVVRGDSAAYFCASSPKTGNYGYTFGSGTRLTVV.

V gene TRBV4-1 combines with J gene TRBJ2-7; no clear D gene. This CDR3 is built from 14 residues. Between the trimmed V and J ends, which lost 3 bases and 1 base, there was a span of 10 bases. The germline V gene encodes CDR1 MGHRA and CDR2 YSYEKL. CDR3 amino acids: CASSHGEASYEQYF. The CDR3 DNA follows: TGCGCCAGCAGCCATGGCGAGGCTTCCTACGAGCAGTACTTC.

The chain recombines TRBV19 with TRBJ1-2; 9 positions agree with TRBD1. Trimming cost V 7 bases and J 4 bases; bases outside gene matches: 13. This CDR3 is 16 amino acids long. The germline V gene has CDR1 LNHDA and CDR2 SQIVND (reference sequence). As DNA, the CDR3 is TGTGCCAGTACCATAACCCCGGACAGGGGTCCCTATGGCTACACCTTC. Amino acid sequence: CASTITPDRGPYGYTF.

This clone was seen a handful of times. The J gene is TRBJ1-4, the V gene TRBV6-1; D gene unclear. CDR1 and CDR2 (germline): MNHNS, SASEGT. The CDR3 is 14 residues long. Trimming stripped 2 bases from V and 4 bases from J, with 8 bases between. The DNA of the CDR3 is TGTGCCAGCAGTGAACGGAGGAGTAATGAAAAACTGTTTTTT. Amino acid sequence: CASSERRSNEKLFF.

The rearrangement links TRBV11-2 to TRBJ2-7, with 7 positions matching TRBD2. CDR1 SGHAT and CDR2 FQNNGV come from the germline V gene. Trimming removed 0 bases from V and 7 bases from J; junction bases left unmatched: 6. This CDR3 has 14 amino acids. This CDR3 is CASSLEGGSGEQYF. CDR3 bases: TGTGCCAGCAGCTTAGAGGGAGGGTCCGGGGAGCAGTACTTC. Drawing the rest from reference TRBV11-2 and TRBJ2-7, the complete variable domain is EAGVAQSPRYKIIEKRQSVAFWCNPISGHATLYWYQQILGQGPKLLIQFQNNGVVDDSQLPKDRFSAERLKGVDSTLKIQPAKLEDSAVYLCASSLEGGSGEQYFGPGTRLTVT.

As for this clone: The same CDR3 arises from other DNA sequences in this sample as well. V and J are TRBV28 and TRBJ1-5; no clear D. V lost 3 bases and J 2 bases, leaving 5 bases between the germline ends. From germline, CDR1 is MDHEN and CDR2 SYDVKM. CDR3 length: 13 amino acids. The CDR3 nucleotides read TGTGCCAGCAGTTTTTTAGGCAATCAGCCCCAGCATTTT. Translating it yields CASSFLGNQPQHF.

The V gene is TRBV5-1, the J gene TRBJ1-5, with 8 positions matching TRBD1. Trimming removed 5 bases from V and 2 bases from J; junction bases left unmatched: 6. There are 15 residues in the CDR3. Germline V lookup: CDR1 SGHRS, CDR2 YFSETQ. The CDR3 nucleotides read TGCGCCAGCAGGCTGACAGGGGTGGGCAATCAGCCCCAGCATTTT. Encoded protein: CASRLTGVGNQPQHF.

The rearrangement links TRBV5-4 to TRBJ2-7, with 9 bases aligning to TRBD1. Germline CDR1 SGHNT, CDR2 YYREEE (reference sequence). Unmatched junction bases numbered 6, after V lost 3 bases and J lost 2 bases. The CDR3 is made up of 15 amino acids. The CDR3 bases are TGTGCCAGCAGCTACGGGACAGGGTTGCCCTACGAGCAGTACTTC. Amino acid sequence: CASSYGTGLPYEQYF.

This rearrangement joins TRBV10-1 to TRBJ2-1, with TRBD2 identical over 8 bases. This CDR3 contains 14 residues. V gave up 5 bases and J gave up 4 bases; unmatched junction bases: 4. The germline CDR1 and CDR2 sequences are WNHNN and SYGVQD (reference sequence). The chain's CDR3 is CASSKAGEYNEQFF. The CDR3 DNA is TGCGCCAGCAGTAAAGCGGGAGAGTACAATGAGCAGTTCTTC.

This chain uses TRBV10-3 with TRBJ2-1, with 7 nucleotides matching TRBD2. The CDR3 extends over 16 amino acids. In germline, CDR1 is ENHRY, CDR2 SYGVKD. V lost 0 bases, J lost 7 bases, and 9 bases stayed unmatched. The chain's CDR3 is CAISESAGDSRNEQFF. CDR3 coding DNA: TGTGCCATCAGTGAGTCTGCGGGAGACAGTCGTAATGAGCAGTTCTTC.